This T cell receptor beta chain is drawn from a study of control samples from healthy donors and cancer patients. The CDR3 sequence is 15 residues long. Germline-derived CDR1 and CDR2 are SGHRS and YFSETQ. Trimming stripped 4 bases from V and 4 bases from J, with 17 bases between. TCRdb's copy holds only in-frame clones and misses some; the assay was immunoSEQ multiplex PCR. Here the sample spans 210,000 or so clones, about 90% being singletons. This clone was found once. The chain recombines TRBV5-1 with TRBJ2-5; possible D gene TRBD2, 6 bases. This TCR derives from a man younger than 40 in good health. Sequencing was carried out using blood. Written as DNA, the CDR3 is TGCGCCAGCAGCCTCCTGGCTAGCGCGTTAGAGACCCAGTACTTC. Protein: CASSLLASALETQYF. The full variable domain, its missing parts supplied by reference TRBV5-1 and TRBJ2-5, is KAGVTQTPRYLIKTRGQQVTLSCSPISGHRSVSWYQQTPGQGLQFLFEYFSETQRNKGNFPGRFSGRQFSNSRSEMNVSTLELGDSALYLCASSLLASALETQYFGPGTRLLVL.